The 2 T cell receptor beta chains below come from one sample, sequenced in a study of blood T cell repertoires in COVID-19. Some clones are missing from TCRdb's copy, which holds only in-frame ones; the method was immunoSEQ multiplex PCR. The sample includes about 250,000 clones, about 90% of them seen just once. What was sequenced was peripheral blood. Receptor source: a man aged 80 or over with acute or convalescent COVID-19.

The chain recombines TRBV15 with TRBJ2-7; a possible D gene is TRBD1 (6 bases). The CDR3 contains 14 residues. CDR1 is LNHNV, CDR2 YYDKDF, per germline (reference sequence). Trimming pared 1 base from V and 5 bases from J, leaving 12 bases between. The CDR3 reads CATSRGAGENEQYF. The CDR3 DNA is TGTGCCACCAGCAGAGGGGCAGGGGAGAACGAGCAGTACTTC.

This clone was picked up a small number of times. V is TRBV7-9 and J is TRBJ2-7, with 8 positions matching TRBD1. Germline V gene lookup returns CDR1 SEHNR and CDR2 FQNEAQ (reference sequence). The CDR3 is made up of 13 amino acids. V dropped 4 bases and J dropped 3; count of bases not matched to a gene: 2. CDR3 DNA: TGTGCCAGCAGCTCCGGGACAGGCTACGAGCAGTACTTC. Its protein product is CASSSGTGYEQYF.